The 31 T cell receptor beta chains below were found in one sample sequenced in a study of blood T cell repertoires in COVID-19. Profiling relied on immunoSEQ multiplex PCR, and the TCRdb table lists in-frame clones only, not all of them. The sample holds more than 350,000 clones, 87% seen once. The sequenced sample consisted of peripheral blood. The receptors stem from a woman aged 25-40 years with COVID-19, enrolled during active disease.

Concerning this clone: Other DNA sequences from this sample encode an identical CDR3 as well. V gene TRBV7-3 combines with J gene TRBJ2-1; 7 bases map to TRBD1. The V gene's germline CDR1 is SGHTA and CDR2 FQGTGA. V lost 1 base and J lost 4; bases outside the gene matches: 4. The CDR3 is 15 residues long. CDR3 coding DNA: TGTGCCAGCAGCTTAAGAGGACAGGCGTACAATGAGCAGTTCTTC. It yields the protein CASSLRGQAYNEQFF.

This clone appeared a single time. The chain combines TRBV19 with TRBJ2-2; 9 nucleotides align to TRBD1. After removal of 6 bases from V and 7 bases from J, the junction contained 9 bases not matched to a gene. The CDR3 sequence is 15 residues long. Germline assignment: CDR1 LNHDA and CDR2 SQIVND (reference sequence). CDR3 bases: TGTGCCAGTAGAGGGACAGGGAGGTCGAGCGGGGAGCTGTTTTTT. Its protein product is CASRGTGRSSGELFF.

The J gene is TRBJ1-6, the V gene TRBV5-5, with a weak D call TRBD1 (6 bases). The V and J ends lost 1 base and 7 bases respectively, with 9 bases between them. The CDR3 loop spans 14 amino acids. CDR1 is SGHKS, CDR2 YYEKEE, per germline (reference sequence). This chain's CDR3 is CASSLSGVNSPLHF. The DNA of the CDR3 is TGTGCCAGCAGCTTGTCAGGGGTCAATTCACCCCTCCACTTT.

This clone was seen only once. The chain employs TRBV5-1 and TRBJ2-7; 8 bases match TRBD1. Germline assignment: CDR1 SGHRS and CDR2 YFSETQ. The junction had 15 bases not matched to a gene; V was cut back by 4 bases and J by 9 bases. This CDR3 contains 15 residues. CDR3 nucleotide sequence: TGCGCCAGCAGCACAATGGGACAGGACCTGCACGGGCAGTACTTC. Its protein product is CASSTMGQDLHGQYF.

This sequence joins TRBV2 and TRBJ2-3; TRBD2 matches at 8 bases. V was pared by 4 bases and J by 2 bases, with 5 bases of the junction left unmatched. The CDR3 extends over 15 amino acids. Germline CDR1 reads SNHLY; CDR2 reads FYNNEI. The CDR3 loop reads CASSGVLADTDTQYF. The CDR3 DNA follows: TGTGCCAGCAGTGGGGTACTAGCGGACACAGATACGCAGTATTTT.

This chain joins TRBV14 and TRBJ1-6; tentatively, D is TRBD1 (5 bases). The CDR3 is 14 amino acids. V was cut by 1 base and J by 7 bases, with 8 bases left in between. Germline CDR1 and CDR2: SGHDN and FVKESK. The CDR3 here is CASSQAWGNSPLHF. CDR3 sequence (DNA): TGTGCCAGCAGCCAAGCCTGGGGCAATTCACCCCTCCACTTT.

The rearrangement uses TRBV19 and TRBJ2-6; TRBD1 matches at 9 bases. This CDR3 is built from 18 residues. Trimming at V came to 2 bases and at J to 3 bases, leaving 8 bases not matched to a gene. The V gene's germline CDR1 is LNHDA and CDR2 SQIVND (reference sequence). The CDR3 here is CASSISYRGRGGANVLTF. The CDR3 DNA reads TGTGCCAGTAGTATAAGTTACAGGGGGCGTGGTGGGGCCAACGTCCTGACTTTC.

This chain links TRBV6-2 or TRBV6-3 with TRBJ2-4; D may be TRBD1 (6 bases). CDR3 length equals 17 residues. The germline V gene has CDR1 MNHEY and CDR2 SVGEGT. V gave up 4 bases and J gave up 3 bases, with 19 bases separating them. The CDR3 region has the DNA TGTGCCAGCAGTTCCTCCCTTCGGGGACAAAACAAAAACATTCAGTACTTC. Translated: CASSSSLRGQNKNIQYF.

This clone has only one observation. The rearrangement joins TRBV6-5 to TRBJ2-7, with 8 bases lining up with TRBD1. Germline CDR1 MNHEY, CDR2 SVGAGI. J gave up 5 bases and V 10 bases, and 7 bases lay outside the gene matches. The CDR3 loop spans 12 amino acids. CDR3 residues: CAIRTGTHEQYF. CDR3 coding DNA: TGTGCCATACGGACAGGGACCCACGAGCAGTACTTC.

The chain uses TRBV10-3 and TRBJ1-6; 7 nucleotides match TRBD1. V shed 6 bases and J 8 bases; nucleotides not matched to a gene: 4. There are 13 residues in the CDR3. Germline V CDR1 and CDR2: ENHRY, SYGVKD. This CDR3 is CAISVTGDSPLHF. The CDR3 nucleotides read TGTGCCATCAGCGTTACAGGGGATTCACCCCTCCACTTT.

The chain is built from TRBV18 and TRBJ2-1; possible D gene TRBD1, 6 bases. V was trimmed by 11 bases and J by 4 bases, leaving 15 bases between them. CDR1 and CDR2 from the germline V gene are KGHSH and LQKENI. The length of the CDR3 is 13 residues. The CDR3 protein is CAASGTPYNEQFF. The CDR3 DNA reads TGTGCCGCCTCCGGGACACCTTACAATGAGCAGTTCTTC.

The DNA of the CDR3 is TGTGCCAGCAGCCCTAGCGGGCTCTCCTACGAGCAGTACTTC. It yields the protein CASSPSGLSYEQYF. The chain employs TRBV9 and TRBJ2-7; 8 nucleotides match TRBD2. The CDR3 is made up of 14 amino acids. The V and J ends lost 4 bases and 0 bases, in that order; junction bases with no gene match: 3. CDR1 SGDLS and CDR2 YYNGEE come from the germline V gene.

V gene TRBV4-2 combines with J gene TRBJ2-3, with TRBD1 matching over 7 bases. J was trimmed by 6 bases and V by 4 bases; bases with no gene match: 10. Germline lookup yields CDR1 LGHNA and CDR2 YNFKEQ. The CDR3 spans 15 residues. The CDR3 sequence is CASSLLGQVQDTQYF. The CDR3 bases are TGTGCCAGCAGCCTTCTTGGACAGGTTCAGGATACGCAGTATTTT.

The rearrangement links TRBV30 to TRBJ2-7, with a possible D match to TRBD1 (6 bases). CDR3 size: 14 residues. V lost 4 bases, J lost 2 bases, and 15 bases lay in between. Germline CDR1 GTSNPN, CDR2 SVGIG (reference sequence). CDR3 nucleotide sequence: TGTGCCTGGAAGGCAGACAGGCAACCCTACGAGCAGTACTTC. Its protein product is CAWKADRQPYEQYF.

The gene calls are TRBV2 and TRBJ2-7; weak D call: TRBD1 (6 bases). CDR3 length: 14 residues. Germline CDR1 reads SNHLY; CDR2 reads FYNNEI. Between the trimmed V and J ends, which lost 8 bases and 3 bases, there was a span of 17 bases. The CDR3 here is CASASTGRLYEQYF. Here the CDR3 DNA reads TGTGCCAGCGCCTCGACAGGAAGGCTCTACGAGCAGTACTTC.

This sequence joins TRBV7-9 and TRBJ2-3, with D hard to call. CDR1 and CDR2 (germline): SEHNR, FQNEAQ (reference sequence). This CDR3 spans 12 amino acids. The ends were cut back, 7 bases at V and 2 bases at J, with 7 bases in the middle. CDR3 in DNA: TGTGCCAGCACCCGCGACACAGATACGCAGTATTTT. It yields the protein CASTRDTDTQYF. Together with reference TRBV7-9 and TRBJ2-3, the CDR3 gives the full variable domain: DTGVSQNPRHKITKRGQNVTFRCDPISEHNRLYWYRQTLGQGPEFLTYFQNEAQLEKSRLLSDRFSAERPKGSFSTLEIQRTEQGDSAMYLCASTRDTDTQYFGPGTRLTVL.

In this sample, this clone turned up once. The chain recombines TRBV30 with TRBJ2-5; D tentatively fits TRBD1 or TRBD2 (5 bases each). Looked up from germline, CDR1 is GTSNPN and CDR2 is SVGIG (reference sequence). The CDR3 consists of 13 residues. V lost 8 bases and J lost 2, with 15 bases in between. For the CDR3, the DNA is TGTGCCGGGACGACGGGTATACAAGAGACCCAGTACTTC. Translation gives CAGTTGIQETQYF.

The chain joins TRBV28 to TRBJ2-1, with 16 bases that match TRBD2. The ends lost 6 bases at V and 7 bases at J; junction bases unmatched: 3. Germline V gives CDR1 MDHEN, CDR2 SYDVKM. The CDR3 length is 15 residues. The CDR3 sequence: CASRGTSGRVNEQFF. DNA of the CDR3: TGTGCCAGCAGAGGGACTAGCGGGAGGGTGAATGAGCAGTTCTTC. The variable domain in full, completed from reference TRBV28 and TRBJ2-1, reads DVKVTQSSRYLVKRTGEKVFLECVQDMDHENMFWYRQDPGLGLRLIYFSYDVKMKEKGDIPEGYSVSREKKERFSLILESASTNQTSMYLCASRGTSGRVNEQFFGPGTRLTVL.

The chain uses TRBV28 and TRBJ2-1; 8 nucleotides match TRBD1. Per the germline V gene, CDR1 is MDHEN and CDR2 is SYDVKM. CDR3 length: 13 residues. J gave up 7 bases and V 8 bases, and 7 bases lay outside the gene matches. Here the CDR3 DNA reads TGTGCCAGCGAGCAGGGGGCGCTGAATGAGCAGTTCTTC. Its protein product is CASEQGALNEQFF. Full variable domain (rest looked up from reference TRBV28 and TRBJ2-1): DVKVTQSSRYLVKRTGEKVFLECVQDMDHENMFWYRQDPGLGLRLIYFSYDVKMKEKGDIPEGYSVSREKKERFSLILESASTNQTSMYLCASEQGALNEQFFGPGTRLTVL.

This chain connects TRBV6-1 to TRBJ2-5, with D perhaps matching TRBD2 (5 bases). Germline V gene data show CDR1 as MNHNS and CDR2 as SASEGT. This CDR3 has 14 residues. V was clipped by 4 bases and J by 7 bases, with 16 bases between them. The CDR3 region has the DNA TGTGCCAGCAGTGCCCGGGGTTCCGGCGGGACCCAGTACTTC. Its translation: CASSARGSGGTQYF.

Here the CDR3 reads CASSISGSGYTF. In DNA, the CDR3 is TGTGCCAGTAGTATTTCCGGGAGTGGCTACACCTTC. The genes are TRBV19 and TRBJ1-2; D remains unclear. V gave up 3 bases and J gave up 7 bases, with 9 bases separating them. Germline V gives CDR1 LNHDA, CDR2 SQIVND (reference sequence). The CDR3 sequence is 12 residues long.

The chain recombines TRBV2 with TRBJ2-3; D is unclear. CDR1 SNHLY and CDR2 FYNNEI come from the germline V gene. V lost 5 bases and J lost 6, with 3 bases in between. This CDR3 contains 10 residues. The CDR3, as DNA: TGTGCCAGCAGTAGCGATACGCAGTATTTT. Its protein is CASSSDTQYF.

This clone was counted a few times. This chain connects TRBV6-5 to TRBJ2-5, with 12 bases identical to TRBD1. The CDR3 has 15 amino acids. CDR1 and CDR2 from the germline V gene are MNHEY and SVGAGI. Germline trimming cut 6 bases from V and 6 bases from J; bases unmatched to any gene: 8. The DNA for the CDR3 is TGTGCCAGCAGGGGACAGGGGGCCGGAGAGAAGACCCAGTACTTC. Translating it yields CASRGQGAGEKTQYF.

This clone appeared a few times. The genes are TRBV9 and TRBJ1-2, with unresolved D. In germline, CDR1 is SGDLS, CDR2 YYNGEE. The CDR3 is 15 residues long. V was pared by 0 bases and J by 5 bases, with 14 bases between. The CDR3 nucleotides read TGTGCCAGCAGCGTAGGTGCCCCGGGTCTTTATGGCTACACCTTC. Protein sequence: CASSVGAPGLYGYTF.

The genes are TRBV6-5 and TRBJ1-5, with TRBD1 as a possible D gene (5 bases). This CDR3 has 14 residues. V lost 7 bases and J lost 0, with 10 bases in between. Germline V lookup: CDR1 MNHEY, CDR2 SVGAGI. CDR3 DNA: TGTGCCAGCACCCCACAGGATAGCAATCAGCCCCAGCATTTT. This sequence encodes CASTPQDSNQPQHF.

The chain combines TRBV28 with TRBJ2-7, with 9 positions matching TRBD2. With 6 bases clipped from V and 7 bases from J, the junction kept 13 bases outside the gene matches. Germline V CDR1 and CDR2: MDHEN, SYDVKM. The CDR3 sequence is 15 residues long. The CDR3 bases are TGTGCCAGCAGATTTAGCGGGAGTCGTTCGGGGGAGCAGTACTTC. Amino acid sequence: CASRFSGSRSGEQYF.

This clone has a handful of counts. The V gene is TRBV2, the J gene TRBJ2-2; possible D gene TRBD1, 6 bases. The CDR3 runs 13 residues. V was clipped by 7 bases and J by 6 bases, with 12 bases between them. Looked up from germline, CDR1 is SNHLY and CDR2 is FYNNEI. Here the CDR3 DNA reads TGTGCCAGCAACCTTAACAGGGCCGGGGAGCTGTTTTTT. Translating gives CASNLNRAGELFF.

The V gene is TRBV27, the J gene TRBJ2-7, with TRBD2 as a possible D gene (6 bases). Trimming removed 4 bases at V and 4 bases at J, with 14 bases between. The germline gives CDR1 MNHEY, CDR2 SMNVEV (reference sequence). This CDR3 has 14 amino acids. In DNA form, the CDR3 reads TGTGCCAGCAGTTCCTACCAGGGAGGATACGAGCAGTACTTC. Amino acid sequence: CASSSYQGGYEQYF.

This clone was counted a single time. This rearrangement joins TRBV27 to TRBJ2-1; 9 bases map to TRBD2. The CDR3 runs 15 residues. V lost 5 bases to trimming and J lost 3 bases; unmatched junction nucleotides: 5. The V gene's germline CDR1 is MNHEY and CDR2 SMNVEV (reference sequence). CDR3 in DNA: TGTGCCAGCAGTGCTAGCGGGACCCTCTACAATGAGCAGTTCTTC. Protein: CASSASGTLYNEQFF.

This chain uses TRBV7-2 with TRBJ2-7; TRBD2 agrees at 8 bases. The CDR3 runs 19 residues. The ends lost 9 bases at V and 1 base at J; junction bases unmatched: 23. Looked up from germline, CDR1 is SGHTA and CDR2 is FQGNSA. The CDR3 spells CASPTLLLSGLAYSYEQYF. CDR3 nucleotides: TGTGCCAGTCCCACCCTTCTCCTTAGCGGACTAGCCTATTCCTACGAGCAGTACTTC.

The CDR3 region is CASSPKNTIYF. As DNA, the CDR3 is TGTGCCAGCAGCCCCAAAAACACCATATATTTT. The chain recombines TRBV11-2 with TRBJ1-3; no reliable D call. Germline V CDR1 and CDR2: SGHAT, FQNNGV. V lost 5 bases, J lost 6 bases, and 5 bases lay in between. The CDR3 extends over 11 amino acids.